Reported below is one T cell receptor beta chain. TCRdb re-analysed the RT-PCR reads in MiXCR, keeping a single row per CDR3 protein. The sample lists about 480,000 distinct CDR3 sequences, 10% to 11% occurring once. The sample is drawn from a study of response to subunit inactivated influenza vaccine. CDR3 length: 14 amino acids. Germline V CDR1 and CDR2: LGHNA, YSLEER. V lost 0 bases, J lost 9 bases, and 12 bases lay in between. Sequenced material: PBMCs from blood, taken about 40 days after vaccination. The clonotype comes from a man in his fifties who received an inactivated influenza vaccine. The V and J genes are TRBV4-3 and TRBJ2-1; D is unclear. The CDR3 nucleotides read TGCGCCAGCAGCCAAGACCTCTCCTTGGGTGAGCAGTTCTTC. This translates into CASSQDLSLGEQFF.